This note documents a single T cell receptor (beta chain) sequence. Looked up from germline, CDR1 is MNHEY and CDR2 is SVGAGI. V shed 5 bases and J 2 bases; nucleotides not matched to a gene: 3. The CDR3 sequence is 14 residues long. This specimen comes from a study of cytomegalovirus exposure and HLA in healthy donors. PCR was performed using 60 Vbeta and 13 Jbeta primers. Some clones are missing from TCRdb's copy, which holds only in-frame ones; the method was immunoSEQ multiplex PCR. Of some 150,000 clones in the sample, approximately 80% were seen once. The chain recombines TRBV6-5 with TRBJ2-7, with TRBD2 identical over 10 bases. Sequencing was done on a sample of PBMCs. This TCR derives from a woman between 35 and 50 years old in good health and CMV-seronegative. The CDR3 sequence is CASSGSGRAYEQYF. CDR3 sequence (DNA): TGTGCCAGCAGTGGAAGCGGGAGGGCCTACGAGCAGTACTTC.